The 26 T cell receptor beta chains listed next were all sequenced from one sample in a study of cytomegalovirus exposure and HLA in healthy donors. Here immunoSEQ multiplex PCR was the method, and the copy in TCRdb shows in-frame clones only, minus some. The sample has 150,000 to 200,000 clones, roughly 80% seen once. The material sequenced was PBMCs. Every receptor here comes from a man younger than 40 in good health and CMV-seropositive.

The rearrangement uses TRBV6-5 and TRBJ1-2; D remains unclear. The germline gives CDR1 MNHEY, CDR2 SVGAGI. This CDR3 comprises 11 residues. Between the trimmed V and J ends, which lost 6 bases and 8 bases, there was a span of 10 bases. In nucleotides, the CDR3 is TGTGCCAGCAGGTTCGGCGGCGGCTACACCTTC. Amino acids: CASRFGGGYTF.

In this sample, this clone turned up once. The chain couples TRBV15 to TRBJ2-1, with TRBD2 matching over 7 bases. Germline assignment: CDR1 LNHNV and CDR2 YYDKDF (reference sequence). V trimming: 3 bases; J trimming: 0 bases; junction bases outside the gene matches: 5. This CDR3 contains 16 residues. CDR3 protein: CATSSWRGSSYNEQFF. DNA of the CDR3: TGTGCCACCAGCAGTTGGCGGGGGAGCTCCTACAATGAGCAGTTCTTC.

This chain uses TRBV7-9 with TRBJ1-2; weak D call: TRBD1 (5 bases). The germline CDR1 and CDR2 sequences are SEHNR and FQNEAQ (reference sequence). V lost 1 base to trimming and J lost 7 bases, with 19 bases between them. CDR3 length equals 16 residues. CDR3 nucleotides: TGTGCCAGCAGCTTAGATTCCCTCATCAGGGCTGGTGGCTACACCTTC. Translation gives CASSLDSLIRAGGYTF.

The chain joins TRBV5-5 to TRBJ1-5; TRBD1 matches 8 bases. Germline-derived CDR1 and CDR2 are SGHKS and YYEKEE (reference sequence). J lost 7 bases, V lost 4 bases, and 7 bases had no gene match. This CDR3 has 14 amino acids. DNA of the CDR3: TGTGCCAGCAGCCCGGACAGGGTCGGACAGCCCCAGCATTTT. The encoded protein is CASSPDRVGQPQHF.

CDR3 protein: CATGPGGAGANVLTF. CDR3 coding DNA: TGTGCCACCGGCCCAGGGGGCGCTGGGGCCAACGTCCTGACTTTC. The V gene is TRBV14, the J gene TRBJ2-6; 8 bases fit TRBD1. Losses at the gene ends were 10 bases for V and 2 bases for J; bases not matched to a gene: 7. CDR1 SGHDN and CDR2 FVKESK come from the germline V gene. The CDR3 has 15 residues. The variable domain in full, with the rest retrieved from reference TRBV14 and TRBJ2-6, is EAGVTQFPSHSVIEKGQTVTLRCDPISGHDNLYWYRRVMGKEIKFLLHFVKESKQDESGMPNNRFLAERTGGTYSTLKVQPAELEDSGVYFCATGPGGAGANVLTFGAGSRLTVL.

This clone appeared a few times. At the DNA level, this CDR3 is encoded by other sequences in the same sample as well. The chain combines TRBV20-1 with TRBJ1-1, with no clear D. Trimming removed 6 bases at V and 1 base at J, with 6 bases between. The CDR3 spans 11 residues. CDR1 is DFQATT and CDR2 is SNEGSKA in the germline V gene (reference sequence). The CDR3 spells CSASGNTEAFF. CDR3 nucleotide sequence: TGCAGTGCCTCAGGGAACACTGAAGCTTTCTTT.

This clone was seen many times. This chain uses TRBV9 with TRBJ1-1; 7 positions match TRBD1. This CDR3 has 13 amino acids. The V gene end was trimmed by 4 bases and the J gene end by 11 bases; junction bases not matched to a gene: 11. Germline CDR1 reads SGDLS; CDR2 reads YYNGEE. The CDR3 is CASSPGTVGDAFF. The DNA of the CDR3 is TGTGCCAGCAGCCCCGGGACAGTCGGGGACGCTTTCTTT.

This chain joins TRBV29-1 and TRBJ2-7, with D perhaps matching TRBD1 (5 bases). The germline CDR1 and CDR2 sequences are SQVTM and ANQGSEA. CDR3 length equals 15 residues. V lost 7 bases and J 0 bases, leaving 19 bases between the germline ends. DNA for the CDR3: TGCAGCGCGCAGGCAGGGTCTATCCCCTCCTACGAGCAGTACTTC. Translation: CSAQAGSIPSYEQYF.

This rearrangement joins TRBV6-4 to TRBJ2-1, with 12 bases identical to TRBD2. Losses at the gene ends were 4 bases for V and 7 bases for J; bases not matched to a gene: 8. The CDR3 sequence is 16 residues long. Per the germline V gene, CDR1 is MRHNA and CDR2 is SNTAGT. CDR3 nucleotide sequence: TGTGCCAGCAGTGCGTTCGGGACTAGCGGGTTTAATGAGCAGTTCTTC. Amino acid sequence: CASSAFGTSGFNEQFF.

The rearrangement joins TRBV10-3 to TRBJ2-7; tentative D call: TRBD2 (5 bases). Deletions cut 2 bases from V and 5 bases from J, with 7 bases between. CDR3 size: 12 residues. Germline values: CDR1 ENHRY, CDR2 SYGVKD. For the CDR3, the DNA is TGTGCCATCAGTGAGGGAGGAAACGAGCAGTACTTC. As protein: CAISEGGNEQYF.

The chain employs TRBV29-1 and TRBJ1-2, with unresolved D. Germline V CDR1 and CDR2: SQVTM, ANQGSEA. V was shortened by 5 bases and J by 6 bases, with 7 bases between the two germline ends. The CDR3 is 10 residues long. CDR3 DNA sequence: TGCAGCGTTCGCCAGGATGGCTACACCTTC. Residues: CSVRQDGYTF.

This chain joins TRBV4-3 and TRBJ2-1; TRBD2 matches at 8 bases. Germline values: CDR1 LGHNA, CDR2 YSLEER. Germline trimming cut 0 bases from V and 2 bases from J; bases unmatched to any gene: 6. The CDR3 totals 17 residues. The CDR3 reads CASSQEASGGAYNEQFF. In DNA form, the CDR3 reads TGCGCCAGCAGCCAAGAGGCGTCCGGGGGGGCCTACAATGAGCAGTTCTTC.

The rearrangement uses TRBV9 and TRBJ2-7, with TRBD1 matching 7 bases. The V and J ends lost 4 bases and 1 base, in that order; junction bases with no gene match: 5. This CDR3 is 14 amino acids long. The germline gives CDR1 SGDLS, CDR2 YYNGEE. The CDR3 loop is CASSSTGQSYEQYF. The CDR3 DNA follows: TGTGCCAGCAGCTCGACGGGACAGTCCTACGAGCAGTACTTC.

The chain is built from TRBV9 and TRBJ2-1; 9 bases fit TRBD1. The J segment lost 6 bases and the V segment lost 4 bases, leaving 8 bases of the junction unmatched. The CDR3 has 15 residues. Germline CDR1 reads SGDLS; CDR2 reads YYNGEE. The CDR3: CASSTLDRGGNEQFF. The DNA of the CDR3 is TGTGCCAGCAGCACTTTGGACAGGGGCGGCAATGAGCAGTTCTTC.

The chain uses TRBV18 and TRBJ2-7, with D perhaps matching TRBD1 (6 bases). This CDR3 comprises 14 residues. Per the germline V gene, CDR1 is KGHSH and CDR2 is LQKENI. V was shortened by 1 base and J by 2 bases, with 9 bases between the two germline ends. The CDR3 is CASSPRDTPYEQYF. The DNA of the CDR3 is TGTGCCAGCTCACCACGGGACACCCCCTACGAGCAGTACTTC. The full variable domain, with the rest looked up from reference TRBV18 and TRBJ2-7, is NAGVMQNPRHLVRRRGQEARLRCSPMKGHSHVYWYRQLPEEGLKFMVYLQKENIIDESGMPKERFSAEFPKEGPSILRIQQVVRGDSAAYFCASSPRDTPYEQYFGPGTRLTVT.

The CDR3 coding sequence is TGTGCCAGCAGCCTCGCGGACAGCTATGGCTACACCTTC. Translated: CASSLADSYGYTF. The chain couples TRBV9 to TRBJ1-2, with D possibly TRBD1 on 6 matching bases. The CDR3 contains 13 residues. CDR1 SGDLS and CDR2 YYNGEE come from the germline V gene. V shed 4 bases and J shed 4 bases, with 11 bases lying between them.

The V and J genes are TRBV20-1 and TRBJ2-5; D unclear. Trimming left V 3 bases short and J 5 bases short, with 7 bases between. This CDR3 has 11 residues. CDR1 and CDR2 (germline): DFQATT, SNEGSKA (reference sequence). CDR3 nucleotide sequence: TGCAGTGCTAGTAATCGGGAGACCCAGTACTTC. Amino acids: CSASNRETQYF.

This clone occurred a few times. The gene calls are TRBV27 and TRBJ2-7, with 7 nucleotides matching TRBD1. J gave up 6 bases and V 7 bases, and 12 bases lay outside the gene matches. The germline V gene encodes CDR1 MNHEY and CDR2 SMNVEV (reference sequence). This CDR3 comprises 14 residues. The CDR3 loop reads CASTFLDRVGEQYF. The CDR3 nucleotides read TGTGCCAGCACCTTCCTAGACAGGGTTGGCGAGCAGTACTTC.

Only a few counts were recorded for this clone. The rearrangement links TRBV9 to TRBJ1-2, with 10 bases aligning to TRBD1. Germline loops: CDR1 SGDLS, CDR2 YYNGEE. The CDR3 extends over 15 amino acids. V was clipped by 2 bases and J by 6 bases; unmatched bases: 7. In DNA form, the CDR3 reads TGTGCCAGCAGCGTCTCCGACAGGGGGCATAATGGCTACACCTTC. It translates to CASSVSDRGHNGYTF.

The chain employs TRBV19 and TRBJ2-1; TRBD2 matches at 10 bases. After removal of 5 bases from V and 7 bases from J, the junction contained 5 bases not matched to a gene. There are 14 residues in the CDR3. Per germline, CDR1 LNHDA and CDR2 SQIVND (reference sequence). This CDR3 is CASSSSGGPNEQFF. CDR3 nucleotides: TGTGCCAGTAGTTCTAGCGGGGGCCCGAATGAGCAGTTCTTC.

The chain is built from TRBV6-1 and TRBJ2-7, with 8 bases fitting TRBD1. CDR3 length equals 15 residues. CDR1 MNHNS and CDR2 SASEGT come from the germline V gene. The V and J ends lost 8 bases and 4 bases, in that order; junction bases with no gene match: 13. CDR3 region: CASVGQGKDGYEQYF. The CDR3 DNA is TGTGCCAGCGTAGGACAGGGTAAAGATGGTTACGAGCAGTACTTC.

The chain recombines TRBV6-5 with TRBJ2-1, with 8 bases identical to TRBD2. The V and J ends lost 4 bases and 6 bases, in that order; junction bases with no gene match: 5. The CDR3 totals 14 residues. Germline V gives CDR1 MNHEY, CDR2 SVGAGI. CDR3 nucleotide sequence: TGTGCCAGCAGTTGGGGGACTAGACGCAATGAGCAGTTCTTC. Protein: CASSWGTRRNEQFF.

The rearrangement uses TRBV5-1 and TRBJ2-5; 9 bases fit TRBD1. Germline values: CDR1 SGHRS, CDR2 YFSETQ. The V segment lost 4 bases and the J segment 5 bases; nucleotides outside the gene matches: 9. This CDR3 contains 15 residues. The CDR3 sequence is CASSPDRGGPETQYF. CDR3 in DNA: TGCGCCAGCAGCCCGGACAGGGGAGGGCCGGAGACCCAGTACTTC.

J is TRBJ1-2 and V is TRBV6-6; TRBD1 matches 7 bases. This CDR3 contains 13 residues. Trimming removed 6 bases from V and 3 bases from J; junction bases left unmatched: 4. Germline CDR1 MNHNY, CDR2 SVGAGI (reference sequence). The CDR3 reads CASSLTGDYGYTF. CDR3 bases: TGTGCCAGCAGCCTTACAGGGGACTATGGCTACACCTTC.

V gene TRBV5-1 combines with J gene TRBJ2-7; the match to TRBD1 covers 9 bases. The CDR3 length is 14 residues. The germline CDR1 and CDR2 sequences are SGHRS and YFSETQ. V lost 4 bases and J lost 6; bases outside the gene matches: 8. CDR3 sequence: CASSKTGTGREQYF. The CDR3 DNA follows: TGCGCCAGCAGCAAGACCGGGACAGGGCGCGAGCAGTACTTC.

The CDR3 region has the DNA TGTGCCAGCTCACCATCCAGGGTCGGCTATGGCTACACCTTC. Translated: CASSPSRVGYGYTF. J is TRBJ1-2 and V is TRBV18, with D perhaps TRBD1 (5 bases). CDR1 is KGHSH, CDR2 LQKENI, per germline. V was shortened by 2 bases and J by 4 bases, with 11 bases between the two germline ends. The CDR3 totals 14 residues.